This TCR beta chain was retrieved from a study of T cells in Graves' hyperthyroidism and ophthalmopathy. Germline CDR1 is ENHRY and CDR2 is SYGVKD. This CDR3 region has 13 residues. Trimming cost V 10 bases and J 4 bases; bases outside gene matches: 9. General study points: Most thyroid clonotypes that were expanded above 0.001 also turned up in blood. Stable hyperthyroidism was separated from ophthalmopathy by a model based on 13 V-J features. With a median lead of 6.5 months before onset, the model predicted ophthalmopathy.

TCR beta CDR3 regions were amplified from RNA. A set of HTBI primers served as the primers for a first-round RT-PCR of the TCR CDR3. MiXCR, applied by TCRdb to the multiplex PCR reads, yields one record per CDR3 protein. Among around 660,000 distinct CDR3 sequences listed, 45% were seen once. Regarding this clonotype: Its matching antigen is unknown.

Diagnoses were established using clinical symptoms, serum thyroxine and TRAb, thyroid ultrasound and orbital computed tomography. Sequencing was carried out using peripheral blood or thyroid tissue (not recorded which). This sequence joins TRBV10-3 and TRBJ1-1, with TRBD1 identical over 7 bases. This TCR was recovered from an adult man with Graves' disease, either hyperthyroidism or ophthalmopathy (not recorded which). DNA of the CDR3: TGTGCCAGCAGGCCGGGACAGTCCACTGAAGCTTTCTTT. Translation gives CASRPGQSTEAFF.